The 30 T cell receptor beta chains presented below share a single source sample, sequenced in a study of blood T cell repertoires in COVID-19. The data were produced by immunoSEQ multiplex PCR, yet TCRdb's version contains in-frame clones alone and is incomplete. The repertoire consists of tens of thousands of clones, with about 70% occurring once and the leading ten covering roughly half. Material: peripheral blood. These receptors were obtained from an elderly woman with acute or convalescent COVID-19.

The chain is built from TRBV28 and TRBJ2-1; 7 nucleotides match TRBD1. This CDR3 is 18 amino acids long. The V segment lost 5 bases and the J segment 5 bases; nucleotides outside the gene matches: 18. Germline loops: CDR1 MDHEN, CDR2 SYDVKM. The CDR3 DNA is TGTGCCAGCAGTCCCAACAGGGGCCCCTCCGTATTCCACAATGAGCAGTTCTTC. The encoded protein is CASSPNRGPSVFHNEQFF.

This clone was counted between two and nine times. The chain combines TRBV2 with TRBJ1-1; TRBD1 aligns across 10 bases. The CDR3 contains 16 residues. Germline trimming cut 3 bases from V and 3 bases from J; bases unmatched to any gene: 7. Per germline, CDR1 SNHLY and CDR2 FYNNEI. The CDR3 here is CASSERQGALYTEAFF. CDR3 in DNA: TGTGCCAGCAGTGAGCGACAGGGGGCTTTGTACACTGAAGCTTTCTTT. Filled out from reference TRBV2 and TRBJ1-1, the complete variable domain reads EPEVTQTPSHQVTQMGQEVILRCVPISNHLYFYWYRQILGQKVEFLVSFYNNEISEKSEIFDDQFSVERPDGSNFTLKIRSTKLEDSAMYFCASSERQGALYTEAFFGQGTRLTVV.

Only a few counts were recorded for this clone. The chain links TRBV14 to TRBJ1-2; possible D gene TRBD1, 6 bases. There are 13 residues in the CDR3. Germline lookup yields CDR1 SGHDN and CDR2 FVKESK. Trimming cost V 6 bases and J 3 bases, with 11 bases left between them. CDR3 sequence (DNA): TGTGCCAGCAGAACAGGGAATGACTATGGCTACACCTTC. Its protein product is CASRTGNDYGYTF.

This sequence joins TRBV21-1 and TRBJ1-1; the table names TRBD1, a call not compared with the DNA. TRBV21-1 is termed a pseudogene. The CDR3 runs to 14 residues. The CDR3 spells CASSSRGTYTEAFF. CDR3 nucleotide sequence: TGTGCCAGCAGCAGCAGGGGAACATACACTGAAGCTTTCTTT.

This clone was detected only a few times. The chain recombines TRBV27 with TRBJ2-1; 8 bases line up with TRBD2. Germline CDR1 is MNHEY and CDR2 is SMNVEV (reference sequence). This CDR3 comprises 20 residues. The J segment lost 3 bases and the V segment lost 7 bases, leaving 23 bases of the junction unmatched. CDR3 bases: TGTGCCAGCAAACCCGTGCCGGGACTAGGTCCCCTTGGGATCTACAATGAGCAGTTCTTC. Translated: CASKPVPGLGPLGIYNEQFF.

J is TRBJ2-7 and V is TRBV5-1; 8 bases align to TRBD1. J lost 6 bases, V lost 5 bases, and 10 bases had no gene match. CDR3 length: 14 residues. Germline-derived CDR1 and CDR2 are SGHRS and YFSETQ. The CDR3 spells CASSSQQGVSEQYF. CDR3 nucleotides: TGCGCCAGCAGTTCGCAACAGGGGGTTAGCGAGCAGTACTTC. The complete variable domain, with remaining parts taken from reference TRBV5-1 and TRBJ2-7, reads KAGVTQTPRYLIKTRGQQVTLSCSPISGHRSVSWYQQTPGQGLQFLFEYFSETQRNKGNFPGRFSGRQFSNSRSEMNVSTLELGDSALYLCASSSQQGVSEQYFGPGTRLTVT.

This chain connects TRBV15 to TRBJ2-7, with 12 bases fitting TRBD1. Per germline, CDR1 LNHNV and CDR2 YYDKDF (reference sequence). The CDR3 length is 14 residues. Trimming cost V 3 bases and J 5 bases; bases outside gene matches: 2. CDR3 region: CATSRGTGGHEQYF. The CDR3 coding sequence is TGTGCCACCAGCAGGGGGACAGGGGGCCACGAGCAGTACTTC.

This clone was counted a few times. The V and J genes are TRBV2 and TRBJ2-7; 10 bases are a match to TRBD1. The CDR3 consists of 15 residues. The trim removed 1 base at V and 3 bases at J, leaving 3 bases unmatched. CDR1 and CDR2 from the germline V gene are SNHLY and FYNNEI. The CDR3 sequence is CASSEGGQGFYEQYF. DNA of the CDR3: TGTGCCAGCAGTGAAGGGGGACAGGGGTTCTACGAGCAGTACTTC.

CDR3: CASSVDSYEQYF. Written as DNA, the CDR3 is TGTGCCAGCAGCGTGGACAGCTACGAGCAGTACTTC. The J gene is TRBJ2-7, the V gene TRBV7-9; maybe TRBD1 (6 bases). The CDR3 sequence is 12 residues long. The germline V gene has CDR1 SEHNR and CDR2 FQNEAQ (reference sequence). V dropped 5 bases and J dropped 3 bases, with 8 bases sitting between them.

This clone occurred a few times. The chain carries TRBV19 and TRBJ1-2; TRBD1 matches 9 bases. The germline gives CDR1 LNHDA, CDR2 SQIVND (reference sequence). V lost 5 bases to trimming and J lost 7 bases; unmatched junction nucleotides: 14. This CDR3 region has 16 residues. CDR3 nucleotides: TGTGCCAGTAGTTCCCCCGGGACAGGGAGAAGAGTTGGCTACACCTTC. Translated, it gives CASSSPGTGRRVGYTF.

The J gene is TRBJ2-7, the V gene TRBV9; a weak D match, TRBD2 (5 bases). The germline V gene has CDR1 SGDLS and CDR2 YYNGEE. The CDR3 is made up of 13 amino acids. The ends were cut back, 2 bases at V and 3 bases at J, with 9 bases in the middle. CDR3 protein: CASSVGEGYEQYF. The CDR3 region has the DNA TGTGCCAGCAGCGTTGGAGAGGGCTACGAGCAGTACTTC. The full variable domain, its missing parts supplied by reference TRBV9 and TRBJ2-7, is DSGVTQTPKHLITATGQRVTLRCSPRSGDLSVYWYQQSLDQGLQFLIQYYNGEERAKGNILERFSAQQFPDLHSELNLSSLELGDSALYFCASSVGEGYEQYFGPGTRLTVT.

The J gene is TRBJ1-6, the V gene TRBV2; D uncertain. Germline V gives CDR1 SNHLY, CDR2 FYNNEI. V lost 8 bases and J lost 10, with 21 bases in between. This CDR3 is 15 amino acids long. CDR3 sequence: CASLRLPGPGSPLHF. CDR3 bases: TGTGCCAGCTTACGTCTGCCAGGCCCGGGATCACCCCTCCACTTT.

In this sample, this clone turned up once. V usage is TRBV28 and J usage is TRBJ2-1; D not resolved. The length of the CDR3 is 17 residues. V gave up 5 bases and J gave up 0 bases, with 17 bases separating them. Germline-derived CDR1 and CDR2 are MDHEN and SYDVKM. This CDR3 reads CASSRMLAVSSYNEQFF. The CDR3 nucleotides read TGTGCCAGCAGTCGAATGCTGGCGGTCAGCTCCTACAATGAGCAGTTCTTC.

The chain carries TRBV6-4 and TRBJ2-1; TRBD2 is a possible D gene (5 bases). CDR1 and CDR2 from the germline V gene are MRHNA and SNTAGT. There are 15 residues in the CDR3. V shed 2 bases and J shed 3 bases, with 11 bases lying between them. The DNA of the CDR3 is TGTGCCAGCAGTGACGAGGGTGGGTTCTACAATGAGCAGTTCTTC. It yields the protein CASSDEGGFYNEQFF.

The CDR3: CAISEKAPRVAKNIQYF. The CDR3 DNA follows: TGTGCCATCAGTGAGAAGGCACCCCGGGTAGCCAAAAACATTCAGTACTTC. The chain uses TRBV10-3 and TRBJ2-4; no clear D. The V gene lost 2 bases and the J gene lost 0 bases, with 14 bases spanning the gap. This CDR3 has 17 residues. Germline lookup yields CDR1 ENHRY and CDR2 SYGVKD.

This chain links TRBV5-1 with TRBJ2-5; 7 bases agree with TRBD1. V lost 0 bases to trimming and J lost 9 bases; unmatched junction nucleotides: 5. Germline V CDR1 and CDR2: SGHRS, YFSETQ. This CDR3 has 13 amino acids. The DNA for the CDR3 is TGCGCCAGCAGCTTGGAGGGGGCTGGGGCCCAGTACTTC. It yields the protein CASSLEGAGAQYF. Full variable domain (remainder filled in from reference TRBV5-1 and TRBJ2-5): KAGVTQTPRYLIKTRGQQVTLSCSPISGHRSVSWYQQTPGQGLQFLFEYFSETQRNKGNFPGRFSGRQFSNSRSEMNVSTLELGDSALYLCASSLEGAGAQYFGPGTRLLVL.

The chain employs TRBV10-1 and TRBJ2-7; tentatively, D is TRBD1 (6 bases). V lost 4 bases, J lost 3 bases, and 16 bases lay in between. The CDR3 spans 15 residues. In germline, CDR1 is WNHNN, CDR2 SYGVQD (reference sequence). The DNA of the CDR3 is TGCGCCAGCAGTGCCCAACGGGGCAGGGGCTACGAGCAGTACTTC. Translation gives CASSAQRGRGYEQYF.

CDR3 nucleotide sequence: TGTGCCAGCAGCTACCCGACAGGTACCGACAATGAGCAGTTCTTC. Its protein product is CASSYPTGTDNEQFF. The chain uses TRBV5-6 and TRBJ2-1; maybe TRBD1 (6 bases). CDR3 length equals 15 residues. V was clipped by 3 bases and J by 5 bases, with 15 bases between them. Germline V gene sequence: CDR1 SGHDT, CDR2 YYEEEE.

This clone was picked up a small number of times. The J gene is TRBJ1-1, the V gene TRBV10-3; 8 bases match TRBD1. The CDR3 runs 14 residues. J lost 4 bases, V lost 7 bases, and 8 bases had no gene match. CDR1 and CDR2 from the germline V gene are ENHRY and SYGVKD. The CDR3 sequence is CAINRQGSPTEAFF. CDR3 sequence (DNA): TGTGCCATCAATAGACAGGGGTCTCCCACTGAAGCTTTCTTT.

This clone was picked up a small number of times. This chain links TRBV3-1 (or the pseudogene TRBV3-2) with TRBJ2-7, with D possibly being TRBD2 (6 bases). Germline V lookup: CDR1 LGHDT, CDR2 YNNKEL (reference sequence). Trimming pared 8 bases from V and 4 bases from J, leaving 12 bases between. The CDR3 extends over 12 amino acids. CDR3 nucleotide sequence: TGTGCCAGCGGACTTGCGGGGTACGAGCAGTACTTC. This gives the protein CASGLAGYEQYF.

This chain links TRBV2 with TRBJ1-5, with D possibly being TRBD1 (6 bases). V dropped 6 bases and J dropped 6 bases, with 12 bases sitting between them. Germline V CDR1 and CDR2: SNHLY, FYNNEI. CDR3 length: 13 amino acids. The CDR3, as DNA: TGTGCCAGCAGGGACGGGGGGCCTCAGCCCCAGCATTTT. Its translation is CASRDGGPQPQHF.

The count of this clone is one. CDR3 loop: CAGRTALNTEAFF. The CDR3 DNA sequence: TGTGCCGGAAGGACAGCCCTCAACACTGAAGCTTTCTTT. This rearrangement joins TRBV30 to TRBJ1-1; a weak D match, TRBD1 (6 bases). Between the trimmed V and J ends, which lost 8 bases and 2 bases, there was a span of 15 bases. Germline CDR1 GTSNPN, CDR2 SVGIG (reference sequence). This CDR3 comprises 13 residues.

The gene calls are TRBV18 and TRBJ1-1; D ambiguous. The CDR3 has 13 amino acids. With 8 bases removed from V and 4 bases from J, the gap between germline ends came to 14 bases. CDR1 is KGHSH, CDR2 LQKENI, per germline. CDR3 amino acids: CASLPSRSTEAFF. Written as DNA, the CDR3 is TGTGCCAGCCTCCCTTCACGGAGCACTGAAGCTTTCTTT.

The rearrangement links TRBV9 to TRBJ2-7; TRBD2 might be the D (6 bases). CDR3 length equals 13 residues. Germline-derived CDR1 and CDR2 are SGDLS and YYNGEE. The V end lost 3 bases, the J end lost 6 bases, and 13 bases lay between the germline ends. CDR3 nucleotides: TGTGCCAGCAGCGACCGGGAGCTTGGCGAGCAGTACTTC. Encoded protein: CASSDRELGEQYF. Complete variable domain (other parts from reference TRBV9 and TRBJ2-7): DSGVTQTPKHLITATGQRVTLRCSPRSGDLSVYWYQQSLDQGLQFLIQYYNGEERAKGNILERFSAQQFPDLHSELNLSSLELGDSALYFCASSDRELGEQYFGPGTRLTVT.

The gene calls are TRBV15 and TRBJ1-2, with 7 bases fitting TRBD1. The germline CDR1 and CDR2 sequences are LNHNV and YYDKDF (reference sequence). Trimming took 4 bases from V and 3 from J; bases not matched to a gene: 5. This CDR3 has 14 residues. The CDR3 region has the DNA TGTGCCACCAGCACCAGACAGGGCCACTATGGCTACACCTTC. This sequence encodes CATSTRQGHYGYTF.

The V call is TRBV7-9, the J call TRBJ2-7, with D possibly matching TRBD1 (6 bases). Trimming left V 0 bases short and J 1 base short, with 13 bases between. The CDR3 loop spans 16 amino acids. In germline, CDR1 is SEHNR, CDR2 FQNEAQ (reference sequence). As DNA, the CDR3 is TGTGCCAGCAGCTTAGCTTCAGGGGCAGGGTCCTACGAGCAGTACTTC. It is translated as CASSLASGAGSYEQYF.

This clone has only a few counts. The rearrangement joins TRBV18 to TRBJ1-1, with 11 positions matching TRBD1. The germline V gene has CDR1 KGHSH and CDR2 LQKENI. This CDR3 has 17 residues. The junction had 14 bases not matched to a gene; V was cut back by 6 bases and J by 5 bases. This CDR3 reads CASSRQGQGGPGTEAFF. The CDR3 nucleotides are TGTGCCAGCTCCCGGCAGGGACAGGGGGGCCCGGGGACTGAAGCTTTCTTT.

This chain's CDR3 is CASRTGIIEVEGYTF. The CDR3 coding sequence is TGTGCCAGCAGGACCGGAATTATTGAGGTGGAGGGCTACACCTTC. This chain uses TRBV6-5 with TRBJ1-2, with D hard to call. CDR1 MNHEY and CDR2 SVGAGI come from the germline V gene. The V end was cut by 6 bases, the J end by 8 bases, with 22 bases between. This CDR3 region has 15 residues.

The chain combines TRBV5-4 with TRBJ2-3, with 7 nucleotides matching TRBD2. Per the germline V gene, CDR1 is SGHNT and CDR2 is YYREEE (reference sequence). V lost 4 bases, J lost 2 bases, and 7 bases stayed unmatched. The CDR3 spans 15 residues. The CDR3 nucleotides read TGTGCCAGCAGCCCGAAGAGCGGGGCCACAGATACGCAGTATTTT. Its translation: CASSPKSGATDTQYF.

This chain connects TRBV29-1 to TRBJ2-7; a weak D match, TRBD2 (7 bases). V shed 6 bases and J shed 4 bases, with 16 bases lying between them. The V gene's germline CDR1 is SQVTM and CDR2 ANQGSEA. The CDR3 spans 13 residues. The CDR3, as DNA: TGCAGCGTGGGGCGGGGGACAAATTACGAGCAGTACTTC. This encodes CSVGRGTNYEQYF.